This T cell receptor (beta chain) originates from a study of cytomegalovirus exposure and HLA in healthy donors. General observations from the study: Association of a missense DCLRE1C variant with TCR beta V- and J-gene trimming was reported in a later analysis.

At sampling all donors were nominally healthy, likely with unrecorded immune exposures. Germline V gives CDR1 MDHEN, CDR2 SYDVKM. This CDR3 has 15 residues. V dropped 5 bases and J dropped 8; count of bases not matched to a gene: 11. The PCR employed 60 Vbeta primers together with 13 Jbeta primers. Using immunoSEQ multiplex PCR, the repertoire was profiled, and TCRdb retains in-frame clones only, with some absent. The profile shows some 150,000 clones, more than 75% of them singletons. As to this clone: The antigen is undetermined.

This clonotype originated in a man aged 30 to 45 in good health and CMV-seropositive. This chain uses TRBV28 with TRBJ1-4; TRBD1 matches 7 bases. Input material: PBMCs. The CDR3 protein is CASSLRQGTGEKLFF. The CDR3 region has the DNA TGTGCCAGCAGTCTTCGACAGGGCACGGGAGAAAAACTGTTTTTT.